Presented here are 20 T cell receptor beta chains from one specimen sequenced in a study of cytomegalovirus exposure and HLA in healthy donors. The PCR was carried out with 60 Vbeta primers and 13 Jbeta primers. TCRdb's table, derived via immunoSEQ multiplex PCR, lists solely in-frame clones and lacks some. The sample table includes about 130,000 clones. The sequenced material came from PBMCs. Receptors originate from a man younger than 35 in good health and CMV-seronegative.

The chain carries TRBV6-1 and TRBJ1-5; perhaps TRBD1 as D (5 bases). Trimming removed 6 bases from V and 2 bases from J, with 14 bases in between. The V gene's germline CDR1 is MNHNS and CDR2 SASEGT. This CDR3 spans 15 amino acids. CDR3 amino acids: CASRPTDNRNQPQHF. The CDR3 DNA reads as TGTGCCAGCAGGCCGACAGATAACCGCAATCAGCCCCAGCATTTT.

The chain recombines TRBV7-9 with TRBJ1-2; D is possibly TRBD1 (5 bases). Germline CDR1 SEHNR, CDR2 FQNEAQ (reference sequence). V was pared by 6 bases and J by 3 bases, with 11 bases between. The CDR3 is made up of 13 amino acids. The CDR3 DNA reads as TGTGCCAGCAGATCTGGGGGGGACTATGGCTACACCTTC. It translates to CASRSGGDYGYTF.

CDR3 protein: CASKEAGGSNTEAFF. Here the CDR3 DNA reads TGCGCCAGCAAGGAGGCAGGGGGCTCGAACACTGAAGCTTTCTTT. The rearrangement links TRBV5-1 to TRBJ1-1, with TRBD1 matching over 8 bases. V lost 6 bases and J lost 1; bases outside the gene matches: 8. Germline-derived CDR1 and CDR2 are SGHRS and YFSETQ. The CDR3 totals 15 residues.

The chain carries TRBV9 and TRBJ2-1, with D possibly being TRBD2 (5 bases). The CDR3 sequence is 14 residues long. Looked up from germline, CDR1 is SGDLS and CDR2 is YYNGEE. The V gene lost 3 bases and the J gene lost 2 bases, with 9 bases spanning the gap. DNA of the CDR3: TGTGCCAGCAGCGCCGCCGGGGCCTACAATGAGCAGTTCTTC. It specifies CASSAAGAYNEQFF.

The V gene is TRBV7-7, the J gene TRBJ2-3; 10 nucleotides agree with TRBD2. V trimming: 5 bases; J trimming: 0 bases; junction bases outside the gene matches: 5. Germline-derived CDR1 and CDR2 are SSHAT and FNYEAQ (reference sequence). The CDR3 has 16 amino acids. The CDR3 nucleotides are TGTGCCAGCAGCAAAGGGACTAGCGCTAGCACAGATACGCAGTATTTT. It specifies CASSKGTSASTDTQYF. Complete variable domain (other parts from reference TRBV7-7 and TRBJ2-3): GAGVSQSPRYKVTKRGQDVTLRCDPISSHATLYWYQQALGQGPEFLTYFNYEAQPDKSGLPSDRFSAERPEGSISTLTIQRTEQRDSAMYRCASSKGTSASTDTQYFGPGTRLTVL.

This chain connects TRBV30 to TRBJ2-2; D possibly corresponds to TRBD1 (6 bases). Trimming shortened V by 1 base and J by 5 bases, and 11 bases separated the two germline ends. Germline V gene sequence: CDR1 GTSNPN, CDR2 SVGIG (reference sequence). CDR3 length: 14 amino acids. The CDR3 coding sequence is TGTGCCTGGAGTGAACAGGGTTATACCGGGGAGCTGTTTTTT. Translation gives CAWSEQGYTGELFF.

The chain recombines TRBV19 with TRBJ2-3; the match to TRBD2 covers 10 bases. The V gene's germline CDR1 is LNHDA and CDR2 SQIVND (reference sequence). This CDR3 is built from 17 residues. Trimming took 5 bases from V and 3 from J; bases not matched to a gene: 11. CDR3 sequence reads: CASSLLAGAHKTDTQYF. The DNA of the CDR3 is TGTGCCAGTAGTCTGCTAGCGGGAGCCCACAAAACAGATACGCAGTATTTT.

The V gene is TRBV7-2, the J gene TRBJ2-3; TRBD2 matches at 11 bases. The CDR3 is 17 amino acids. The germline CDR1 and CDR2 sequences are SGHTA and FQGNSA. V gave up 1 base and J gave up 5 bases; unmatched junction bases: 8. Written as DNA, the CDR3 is TGTGCCAGCAGCTTAGTTAGCGGGAGGGTGGGTCGAGATACGCAGTATTTT. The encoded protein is CASSLVSGRVGRDTQYF.

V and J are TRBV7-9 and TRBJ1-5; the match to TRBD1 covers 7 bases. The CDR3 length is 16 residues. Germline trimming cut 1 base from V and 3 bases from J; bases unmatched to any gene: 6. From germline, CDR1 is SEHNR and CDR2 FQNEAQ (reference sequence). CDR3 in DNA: TGTGCCAGCAGCTTAGATGGGACAGCAATCAATCAGCCCCAGCATTTT. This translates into CASSLDGTAINQPQHF.

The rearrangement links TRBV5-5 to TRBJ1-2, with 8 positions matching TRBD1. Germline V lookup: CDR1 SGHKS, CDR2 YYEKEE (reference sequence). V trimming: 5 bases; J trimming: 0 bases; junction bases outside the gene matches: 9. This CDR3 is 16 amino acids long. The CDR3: CASRAAGGFPNYGYTF. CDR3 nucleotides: TGTGCCAGCAGGGCGGCAGGGGGCTTTCCTAACTATGGCTACACCTTC.

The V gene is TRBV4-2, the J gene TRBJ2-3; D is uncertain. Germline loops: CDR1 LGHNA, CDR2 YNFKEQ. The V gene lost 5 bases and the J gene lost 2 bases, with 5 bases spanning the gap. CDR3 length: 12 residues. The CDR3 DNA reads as TGTGCCAGCAGCATCTTCACAGATACGCAGTATTTT. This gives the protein CASSIFTDTQYF.

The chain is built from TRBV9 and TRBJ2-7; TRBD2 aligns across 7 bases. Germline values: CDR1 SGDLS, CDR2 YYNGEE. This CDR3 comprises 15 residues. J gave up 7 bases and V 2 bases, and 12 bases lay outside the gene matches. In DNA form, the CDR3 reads TGTGCCAGCAGCGTGACGGGAGGATCTACGTATGAGCAGTACTTC. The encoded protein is CASSVTGGSTYEQYF.

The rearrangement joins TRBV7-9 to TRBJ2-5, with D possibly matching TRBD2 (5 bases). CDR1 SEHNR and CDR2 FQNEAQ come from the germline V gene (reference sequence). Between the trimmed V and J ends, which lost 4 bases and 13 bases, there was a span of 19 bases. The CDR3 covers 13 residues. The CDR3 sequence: CASSYRPAAPPYF. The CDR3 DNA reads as TGTGCCAGCAGCTACAGACCAGCGGCCCCCCCGTACTTC.

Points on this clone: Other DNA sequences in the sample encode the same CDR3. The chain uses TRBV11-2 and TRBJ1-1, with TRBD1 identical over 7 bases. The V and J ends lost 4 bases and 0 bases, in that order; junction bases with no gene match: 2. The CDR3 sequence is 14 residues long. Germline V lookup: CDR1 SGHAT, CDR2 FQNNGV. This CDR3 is CASSWGQMNTEAFF. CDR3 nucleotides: TGTGCCAGCAGCTGGGGACAGATGAACACTGAAGCTTTCTTT.

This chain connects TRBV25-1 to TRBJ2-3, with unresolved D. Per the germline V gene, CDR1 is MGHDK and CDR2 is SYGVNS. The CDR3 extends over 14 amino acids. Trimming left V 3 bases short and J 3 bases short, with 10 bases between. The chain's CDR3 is CASSDELPTDTQYF. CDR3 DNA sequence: TGTGCCAGCAGTGATGAACTGCCGACAGATACGCAGTATTTT.

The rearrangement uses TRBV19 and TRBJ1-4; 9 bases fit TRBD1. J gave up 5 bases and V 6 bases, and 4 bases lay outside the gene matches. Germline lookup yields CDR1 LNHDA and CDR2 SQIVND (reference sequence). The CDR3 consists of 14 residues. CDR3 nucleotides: TGTGCCAGTAGGGACAGGGGTTGGAATGAAAAACTGTTTTTT. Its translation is CASRDRGWNEKLFF.

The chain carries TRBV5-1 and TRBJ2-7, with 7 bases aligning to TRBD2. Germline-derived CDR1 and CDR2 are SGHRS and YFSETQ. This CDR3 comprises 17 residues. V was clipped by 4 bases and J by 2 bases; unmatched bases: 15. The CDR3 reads CASSRGGGRDLPYEQYF. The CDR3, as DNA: TGCGCCAGCAGCCGGGGAGGCGGGAGAGACCTACCCTACGAGCAGTACTTC.

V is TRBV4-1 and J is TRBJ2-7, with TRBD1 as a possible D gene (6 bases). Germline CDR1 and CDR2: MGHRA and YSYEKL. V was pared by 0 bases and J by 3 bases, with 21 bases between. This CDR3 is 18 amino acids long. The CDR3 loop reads CASSQEDPRTAGIYEQYF. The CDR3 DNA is TGCGCCAGCAGCCAAGAAGACCCTCGGACAGCAGGAATCTACGAGCAGTACTTC.

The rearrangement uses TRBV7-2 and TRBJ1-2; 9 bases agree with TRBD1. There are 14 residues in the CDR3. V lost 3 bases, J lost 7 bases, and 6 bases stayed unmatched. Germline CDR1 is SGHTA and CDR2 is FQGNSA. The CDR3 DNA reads TGTGCCAGCAGCTTTCGGACAGGGGACTCTGGCTACACCTTC. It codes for CASSFRTGDSGYTF.

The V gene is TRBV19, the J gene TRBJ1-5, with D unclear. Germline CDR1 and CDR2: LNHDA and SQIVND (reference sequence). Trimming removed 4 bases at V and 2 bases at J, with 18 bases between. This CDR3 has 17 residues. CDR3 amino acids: CASSTTQGGEGNQPQHF. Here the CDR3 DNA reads TGTGCCAGTAGTACCACTCAAGGAGGAGAGGGCAATCAGCCCCAGCATTTT.